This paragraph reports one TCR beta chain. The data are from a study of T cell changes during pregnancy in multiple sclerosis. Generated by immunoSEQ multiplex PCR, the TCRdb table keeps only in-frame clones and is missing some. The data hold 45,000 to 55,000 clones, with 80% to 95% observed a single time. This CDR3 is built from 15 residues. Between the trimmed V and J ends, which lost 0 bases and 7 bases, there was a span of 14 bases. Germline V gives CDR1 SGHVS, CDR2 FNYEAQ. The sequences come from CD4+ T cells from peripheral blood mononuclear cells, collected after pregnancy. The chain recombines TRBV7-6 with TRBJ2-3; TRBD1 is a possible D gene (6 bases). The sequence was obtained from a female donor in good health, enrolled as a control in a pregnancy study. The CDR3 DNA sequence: TGTGCCAGCAGCTTAGCCGACGGACAGATCAATACGCAGTATTTT. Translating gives CASSLADGQINTQYF.